This TCR beta chain was obtained from a study of T cell repertoires in cytomegalovirus infection. Across the whole study: The authors relied on CMV epitopes, both recently identified HLA-C-restricted and well-studied HLA-B-restricted.

This CDR3 contains 15 residues. The germline V gene has CDR1 SGHVS and CDR2 FNYEAQ. Trimming removed 3 bases at V and 0 bases at J, with 6 bases between. Ten or more counts support this clonotype. Its matching antigen is unknown. A single record per CDR3 protein comes from TCRdb applying MiXCR to the reads. The sample includes around 800,000 distinct CDR3 sequences, approximately 32% of them seen just once. Findings and caveats of the study: HLA-C-restricted CMV-specific TCR beta clonotypes prevailed in the ex vivo response.

The chain employs TRBV7-6 and TRBJ2-6; D is uncertain. The clonotype was recovered from a human donor in good health (CMV status not recorded). Some clones in this sample may be carry-over from other donors' samples. This sample comprised cultured CD8+ T cells from PBMCs, obtained from culture after CMV antigen stimulation. As DNA, the CDR3 is TGTGCCAGCAGCTTCGGAGACTCTGGGGCCAACGTCCTGACTTTC. Amino acids: CASSFGDSGANVLTF.